This entry describes one T cell receptor (beta chain). Its antigen is not identified. Amplification of TCR beta CDR3 regions used RNA transcripts. An initial RT-PCR round employing HTBI primers preceded a second-round multiplex PCR. TCRdb reprocessed the multiplex PCR reads via MiXCR and lists one record per CDR3 protein. The sample yields 650,000 to 900,000 distinct CDR3 sequences, 40% seen once. This record belongs to a study of Graves' ophthalmopathy and Graves' hyperthyroidism. This CDR3 contains 16 residues. The ends were cut back, 3 bases at V and 1 base at J, with 18 bases in the middle. The germline V gene has CDR1 DFQATT and CDR2 SNEGSKA (reference sequence). General study findings and limits: Most expanded thyroid clonotypes above 0.001 frequency also appeared in blood. Classification of ophthalmopathy versus stable hyperthyroidism by a 13-signature model yielded about 90% sensitivity and approximately 80% specificity.

Clinical symptoms, serum thyroxine, TRAb, thyroid ultrasound and orbital computed tomography were relied on for diagnosis. Fresh peripheral blood (less than 11 ml) yielded the PBMCs. The chain recombines TRBV20-1 with TRBJ1-1; D is unclear. Sequenced input: peripheral blood. The sequence derives from an adult man with Graves' ophthalmopathy. CDR3 amino acids: CSARGITVGSNTEAFF. In nucleotides, the CDR3 is TGCAGTGCTAGGGGGATAACAGTGGGGTCGAACACTGAAGCTTTCTTT.